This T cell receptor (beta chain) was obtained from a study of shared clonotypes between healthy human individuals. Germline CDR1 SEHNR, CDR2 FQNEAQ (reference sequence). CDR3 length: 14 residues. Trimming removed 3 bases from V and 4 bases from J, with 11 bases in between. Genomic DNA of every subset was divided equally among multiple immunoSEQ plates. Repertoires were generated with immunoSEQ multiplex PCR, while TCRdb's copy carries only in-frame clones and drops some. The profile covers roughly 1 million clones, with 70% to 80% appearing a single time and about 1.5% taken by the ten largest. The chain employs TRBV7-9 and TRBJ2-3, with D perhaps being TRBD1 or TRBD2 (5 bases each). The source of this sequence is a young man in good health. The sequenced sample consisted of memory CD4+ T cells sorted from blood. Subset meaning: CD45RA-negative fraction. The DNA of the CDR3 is TGTGCCAGCAGCTTTCCGGGACGCTCAGATACGCAGTATTTT. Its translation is CASSFPGRSDTQYF.